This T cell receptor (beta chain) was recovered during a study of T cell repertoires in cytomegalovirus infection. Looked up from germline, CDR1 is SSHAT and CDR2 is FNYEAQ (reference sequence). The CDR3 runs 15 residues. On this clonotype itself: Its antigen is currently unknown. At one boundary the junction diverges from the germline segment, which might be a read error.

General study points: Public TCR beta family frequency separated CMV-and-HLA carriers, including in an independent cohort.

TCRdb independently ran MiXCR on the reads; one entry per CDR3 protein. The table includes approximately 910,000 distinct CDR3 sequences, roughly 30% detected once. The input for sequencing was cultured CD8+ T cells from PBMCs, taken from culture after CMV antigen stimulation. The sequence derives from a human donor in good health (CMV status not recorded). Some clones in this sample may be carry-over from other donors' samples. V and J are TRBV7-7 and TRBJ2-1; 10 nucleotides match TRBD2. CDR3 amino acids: CASSALAGEYNEQFF. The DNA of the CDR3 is TGTGCTAGCAGCGCCCTAGCGGGGGAGTACAATGAGCAGTTCTTC.